One T cell receptor (beta chain) is described in this entry. Its antigen is still unknown. This specimen comes from a study of beta chain features in type 1 diabetes. Study in general: When patients were set against healthy donors, age, gender and cell yields were similar.

CD4+ naive, central memory, regulatory and stem cell-like memory subsets were isolated by sorting on CD45RO/CCR7/CD25/CD127/CD95/CD27. This CDR3 is 15 amino acids long. The germline gives CDR1 SGHNT, CDR2 YYREEE (reference sequence). V lost 3 bases to trimming and J lost 1 base, with 14 bases between them. Regarding the study as a whole: Within the patient group, naive, central memory and Treg TCRB repertoires appeared more similar to each other than within healthy donors. Moderate yet significant TCRB CDR3 shortening was seen in Type 1 diabetes patients in all four CD4+ subsets.

Expressed TCRB transcripts got sequenced, as all isolated RNA was reverse transcribed. Profiled with immunoSEQ multiplex PCR; TCRdb holds only in-frame clones, not every one. The sample lists 640,000 or so clones; around an eighth were seen once. The chain is built from TRBV5-4 and TRBJ2-7; possibly TRBD1 or TRBD2 for D (5 bases each). Sequenced sample: naive CD4+ T cells from blood. The source is a man between 18 and 35 years old with type 1 diabetes. CDR3: CASSSVGTVSYEQYF. Here the CDR3 DNA reads TGTGCCAGCAGCTCCGTTGGGACGGTGTCCTACGAGCAGTACTTC. Together with reference TRBV5-4 and TRBJ2-7, the CDR3 gives the full variable domain: ETGVTQSPTHLIKTRGQQVTLRCSSQSGHNTVSWYQQALGQGPQFIFQYYREEENGRGNFPPRFSGLQFPNYSSELNVNALELDDSALYLCASSSVGTVSYEQYFGPGTRLTVT.